These 27 T cell receptor beta chains came from one sample sequenced in a study of OX40 agonist ivuxolimab in advanced cancers. Only in-frame clones appear in the TCRdb table, and some are missing; sequencing was by immunoSEQ multiplex PCR. Of 78,000 or so clones detected, about 88% appear once; the ten largest clones hold around 0.8%. Source: CD4+ or CD8+ T cells sorted from blood, taken in a trial of the OX40 agonist ivuxolimab. The receptors come from an adult with an advanced solid tumor such as melanoma, head and neck, liver or kidney cancer.

This sequence joins TRBV10-3 and TRBJ1-1; 9 bases are shared with TRBD1. The CDR3 contains 14 residues. Germline CDR1 ENHRY, CDR2 SYGVKD. With V trimmed by 5 bases and J by 4 bases, 5 bases remained unmatched. The CDR3 here is CAISWDRESTEAFF. Written as DNA, the CDR3 is TGTGCCATCAGTTGGGACAGGGAGAGCACTGAAGCTTTCTTT.

The chain recombines TRBV5-6 with TRBJ1-3; D unclear. Germline values: CDR1 SGHDT, CDR2 YYEEEE. The CDR3 spans 11 residues. V dropped 0 bases and J dropped 14 bases, with 9 bases sitting between them. The CDR3 sequence is CASSLGPSLYF. In DNA form, the CDR3 reads TGTGCCAGCAGCTTGGGACCCAGCCTATATTTT.

This rearrangement joins TRBV11-1 to TRBJ2-1; D is tentatively TRBD1 or TRBD2 (5 bases each). The germline gives CDR1 SGHAT, CDR2 FQDESV (reference sequence). V lost 4 bases and J 10 bases, leaving 20 bases between the germline ends. This CDR3 contains 15 residues. This CDR3 reads CASSSKLSGSGEQFF. DNA for the CDR3: TGTGCCAGCAGCTCCAAACTTTCAGGGTCGGGGGAGCAGTTCTTC. The full variable domain, in which reference TRBV11-1 and TRBJ2-1 provide the parts outside the CDR3, is EAEVAQSPRYKITEKSQAVAFWCDPISGHATLYWYRQILGQGPELLVQFQDESVVDDSQLPKDRFSAERLKGVDSTLKIQPAELGDSAMYLCASSSKLSGSGEQFFGPGTRLTVL.

In its sample, this clone was seen once. This chain links TRBV30 with TRBJ1-2; the match to TRBD1 covers 7 bases. V was clipped by 5 bases and J by 3 bases; unmatched bases: 6. The germline V gene encodes CDR1 GTSNPN and CDR2 SVGIG (reference sequence). The CDR3 extends over 13 amino acids. The CDR3, as DNA: TGTGCCTGGGAGATGACAGGGCACTATGGCTACACCTTC. Amino acid sequence: CAWEMTGHYGYTF. The variable domain in full, completed from reference TRBV30 and TRBJ1-2, reads SQTIHQWPATLVQPVGSPLSLECTVEGTSNPNLYWYRQAAGRGLQLLFYSVGIGQISSEVPQNLSASRPQDRQFILSSKKLLLSDSGFYLCAWEMTGHYGYTFGSGTRLTVV.

This chain joins TRBV10-3 and TRBJ1-5; TRBD1 aligns across 7 bases. CDR1 and CDR2 from the germline V gene are ENHRY and SYGVKD. The V gene end was trimmed by 10 bases and the J gene end by 4 bases; junction bases not matched to a gene: 7. The CDR3 loop spans 13 amino acids. CDR3 DNA sequence: TGTGCCAGTGGGACAGAGGTGAATCAGCCCCAGCATTTT. Protein: CASGTEVNQPQHF.

This chain uses TRBV10-3 with TRBJ1-3, with unresolved D. Trimming took off 0 bases at V and 2 bases at J, with 2 bases between the two ends. The germline CDR1 and CDR2 sequences are ENHRY and SYGVKD. This CDR3 contains 13 residues. CDR3 bases: TGTGCCATCAGTGAGTCTGCTGGAAACACCATATATTTT. It yields the protein CAISESAGNTIYF.

V gene TRBV2 combines with J gene TRBJ1-1; D remains unclear. V lost 3 bases to trimming and J lost 3 bases, with 8 bases between them. The CDR3 has 13 amino acids. Germline CDR1 and CDR2: SNHLY and FYNNEI. CDR3 sequence reads: CASSESRYTEAFF. The DNA for the CDR3 is TGTGCCAGCAGTGAGTCCCGTTACACTGAAGCTTTCTTT.

This clone has more than one count but fewer than ten. This chain uses TRBV5-1 with TRBJ2-5; TRBD1 is a possible D gene (5 bases). V lost 0 bases and J 5 bases, leaving 11 bases between the germline ends. This CDR3 spans 14 amino acids. Germline CDR1 reads SGHRS; CDR2 reads YFSETQ. CDR3 sequence (DNA): TGCGCCAGCAGCTTGGGACAGCCTGGGGAGACCCAGTACTTC. The encoded protein is CASSLGQPGETQYF. Drawing the rest from reference TRBV5-1 and TRBJ2-5, the complete variable domain is KAGVTQTPRYLIKTRGQQVTLSCSPISGHRSVSWYQQTPGQGLQFLFEYFSETQRNKGNFPGRFSGRQFSNSRSEMNVSTLELGDSALYLCASSLGQPGETQYFGPGTRLLVL.

This clone was counted a few times. J is TRBJ1-1 and V is TRBV30; D remains unclear. Germline CDR1 GTSNPN, CDR2 SVGIG (reference sequence). Trimming took 3 bases from V and 0 from J, leaving 11 bases between them. The CDR3 has 14 amino acids. The CDR3: CAWRAEPMNTEAFF. The CDR3 nucleotides read TGTGCCTGGAGGGCAGAGCCCATGAACACTGAAGCTTTCTTT.

The rearrangement links TRBV25-1 to TRBJ2-5, with D perhaps TRBD2 (5 bases). CDR1 and CDR2 (germline): MGHDK, SYGVNS. The CDR3 contains 15 residues. The V gene lost 1 base and the J gene lost 3 bases, with 12 bases spanning the gap. In nucleotides, the CDR3 is TGTGCCAGCAGTGAATTAAGTCCCGGGAAAGAGACCCAGTACTTC. It encodes CASSELSPGKETQYF.

This chain connects TRBV19 to TRBJ2-7, with no clear D. CDR1 LNHDA and CDR2 SQIVND come from the germline V gene (reference sequence). With 4 bases removed from V and 0 bases from J, the gap between germline ends came to 13 bases. This CDR3 comprises 15 residues. The CDR3 loop is CASSTSTASSYEQYF. CDR3 nucleotides: TGTGCCAGTAGTACCTCCACCGCAAGCTCCTACGAGCAGTACTTC.

The J gene is TRBJ1-5, the V gene TRBV29-1; no reliable D call. V was pared by 1 base and J by 7 bases, with 11 bases between. This CDR3 contains 13 residues. Per the germline V gene, CDR1 is SQVTM and CDR2 is ANQGSEA. The CDR3 here is CSVEGLSGQPQHF. As DNA, the CDR3 is TGCAGCGTTGAAGGGCTTTCGGGGCAGCCCCAGCATTTT.

The CDR3 is CASSPLIGGTEAFF. The CDR3 DNA reads as TGTGCCAGCAGCCCACTTATTGGGGGAACTGAAGCTTTCTTT. The J gene is TRBJ1-1, the V gene TRBV5-4; tentatively, D is TRBD1 (5 bases). Germline CDR1 and CDR2: SGHNT and YYREEE (reference sequence). V lost 4 bases and J lost 5, with 15 bases in between. This CDR3 spans 14 amino acids.

The chain has TRBV5-4 and TRBJ2-1; 12 nucleotides line up with TRBD2. The CDR3 has 15 amino acids. Germline assignment: CDR1 SGHNT and CDR2 YYREEE (reference sequence). V lost 9 bases to trimming and J lost 10 bases; unmatched junction nucleotides: 14. The CDR3 DNA follows: TGTGCCACCAGGAGATGGACTAGCGGGATGGGAGAGCAGTTCTTC. It yields the protein CATRRWTSGMGEQFF.

V usage is TRBV18 and J usage is TRBJ2-7; 7 bases fit TRBD1. The V and J ends lost 5 bases and 2 bases, in that order; junction bases with no gene match: 3. Per the germline V gene, CDR1 is KGHSH and CDR2 is LQKENI. The CDR3 sequence is 13 residues long. CDR3 DNA: TGTGCCAGCTCATCGGGACAGCCCTACGAGCAGTACTTC. It encodes CASSSGQPYEQYF.

This chain joins TRBV19 and TRBJ2-1; 8 nucleotides agree with TRBD1. This CDR3 is built from 14 residues. Trimming took 7 bases from V and 6 from J; bases not matched to a gene: 8. Germline CDR1 is LNHDA and CDR2 is SQIVND (reference sequence). CDR3 protein: CASTGQGGLNEQFF. As DNA, the CDR3 is TGTGCCAGTACCGGACAGGGTGGTCTCAATGAGCAGTTCTTC.

This chain uses TRBV20-1 with TRBJ2-3; D gene uncertain. Germline V gene lookup returns CDR1 DFQATT and CDR2 SNEGSKA (reference sequence). This CDR3 has 11 residues. The V and J ends lost 5 bases and 6 bases respectively, with 9 bases between them. The CDR3 loop is CSADIRDTQYF. CDR3 nucleotide sequence: TGCAGTGCTGATATCCGGGATACGCAGTATTTT.

This chain joins TRBV18 and TRBJ2-3, with 7 bases aligning to TRBD1. V lost 3 bases, J lost 2 bases, and 8 bases stayed unmatched. The CDR3 has 16 residues. CDR1 and CDR2 from the germline V gene are KGHSH and LQKENI. The CDR3 nucleotides read TGTGCCAGCTCACCCGCTAGGACAGGATACACAGATACGCAGTATTTT. Translating gives CASSPARTGYTDTQYF.

The CDR3 region has the DNA TGTGCCAGCAGCGGAGGGGTTTTTACTGAAGCTTTCTTT. Residues: CASSGGVFTEAFF. V is TRBV7-2 and J is TRBJ1-1; possible D gene TRBD1, 5 bases. The CDR3 is 13 residues long. Germline CDR1 is SGHTA and CDR2 is FQGNSA. Trimming left V 5 bases short and J 5 bases short, with 12 bases between.

This clone was observed a single time. The chain employs TRBV7-9 and TRBJ1-1; TRBD1 is a possible D gene (6 bases). This CDR3 contains 14 residues. Trimming shortened V by 5 bases and J by 4 bases, and 14 bases separated the two germline ends. CDR1 is SEHNR, CDR2 FQNEAQ, per germline (reference sequence). The CDR3 region is CASSLQGPPTEAFF. The CDR3 DNA sequence: TGTGCCAGCAGCCTTCAGGGGCCCCCCACTGAAGCTTTCTTT. Complete variable domain (other parts from reference TRBV7-9 and TRBJ1-1): DTGVSQNPRHKITKRGQNVTFRCDPISEHNRLYWYRQTLGQGPEFLTYFQNEAQLEKSRLLSDRFSAERPKGSFSTLEIQRTEQGDSAMYLCASSLQGPPTEAFFGQGTRLTVV.

The rearrangement links TRBV18 to TRBJ2-2; D possibly corresponds to TRBD2 (6 bases). In germline, CDR1 is KGHSH, CDR2 LQKENI. The CDR3 consists of 16 residues. V was pared by 1 base and J by 0 bases, with 9 bases between. CDR3 sequence (DNA): TGTGCCAGCTCACCACGGGGGGACCCGAACACCGGGGAGCTGTTTTTT. Amino acids: CASSPRGDPNTGELFF.

By its share, this clone is medium-sized. The rearrangement joins TRBV7-2 to TRBJ1-5, with D unclear. Germline loops: CDR1 SGHTA, CDR2 FQGNSA. The CDR3 loop spans 14 amino acids. V gave up 2 bases and J gave up 7 bases, with 12 bases separating them. The CDR3 reads CASSLTPGGQPQHF. CDR3 sequence (DNA): TGTGCCAGCAGCTTAACTCCGGGAGGCCAGCCCCAGCATTTT.

The chain has TRBV6-5 and TRBJ1-1; D is undetermined. The CDR3 length is 11 residues. Germline loops: CDR1 MNHEY, CDR2 SVGAGI. Trimming took off 7 bases at V and 7 bases at J, with 10 bases between the two ends. CDR3 residues: CASTTTGEAFF. The CDR3 nucleotides are TGTGCCAGCACCACGACGGGTGAAGCTTTCTTT.

This clone has just one count. The J gene is TRBJ1-1, the V gene TRBV28; 9 bases fit TRBD1. Per the germline V gene, CDR1 is MDHEN and CDR2 is SYDVKM. The ends lost 4 bases at V and 5 bases at J; junction bases unmatched: 8. CDR3 length: 15 amino acids. CDR3 region: CASSSTGGVRTEAFF. CDR3 sequence (DNA): TGTGCCAGCAGTTCGACAGGGGGAGTGAGAACTGAAGCTTTCTTT.

This clone was recorded only once. CDR3 sequence: CASSLDGTSGTNEQFF. Written as DNA, the CDR3 is TGTGCCAGCAGCCTTGATGGGACTAGCGGCACTAATGAGCAGTTCTTC. The rearrangement links TRBV7-3 to TRBJ2-1; 11 bases map to TRBD2. CDR3 length: 16 residues. The trim removed 5 bases at V and 7 bases at J, leaving 10 bases unmatched. CDR1 is SGHTA and CDR2 is FQGTGA in the germline V gene.

V gene TRBV5-4 combines with J gene TRBJ2-1; TRBD1 is a possible D gene (5 bases). Per germline, CDR1 SGHNT and CDR2 YYREEE (reference sequence). The V end lost 4 bases, the J end lost 8 bases, and 16 bases lay between the germline ends. The CDR3 has 14 residues. CDR3 nucleotides: TGTGCCAGCAGCCTCCGACAAGGGGTAGATGAGCAGTTCTTC. This gives the protein CASSLRQGVDEQFF.

V usage is TRBV5-1 and J usage is TRBJ2-5; 7 nucleotides agree with TRBD1. With 0 bases clipped from V and 5 bases from J, the junction kept 7 bases outside the gene matches. Germline values: CDR1 SGHRS, CDR2 YFSETQ. This CDR3 spans 15 amino acids. CDR3 amino acids: CASSLEAGGHETQYF. The CDR3 bases are TGCGCCAGCAGCTTGGAAGCAGGGGGTCATGAGACCCAGTACTTC.